The rows below give T cell receptor beta chains drawn from one sample of a study of blood T cell repertoires in COVID-19. Sequenced by immunoSEQ multiplex PCR; TCRdb stores in-frame clones only, minus some. The table shows around 320,000 clones, with about 91% occurring only once. Sequenced input: peripheral blood. These receptor sequences come from a woman aged 25 to 39 who had recovered from COVID-19. Both conserved end residues are part of each CDR3. D genes are given only for firm matches. The size field is filled for only some rows; it gives once, few, many or a size class.

. TRBD2 TRBJ2-1 TRBV23-1 CASSQLRLAVYNEQFF TGCGCCAGCAGTCAATTAAGGCTAGCGGTGTACAATGAGCAGTTCTTC
. . TRBJ1-2 TRBV6-5 CASLTRGSNYGYTF TGTGCCAGCCTGACGCGAGGGTCTAACTATGGCTACACCTTC
. . TRBJ2-7 TRBV21-1 CASSRDWTHSYEQYF TGTGCCAGCAGCAGAGACTGGACACACTCCTACGAGCAGTACTTC
. TRBD2 TRBJ2-7 TRBV5-1 CASSATSGGDNEQYF TGCGCCAGCAGCGCGACTAGCGGGGGGGATAACGAGCAGTACTTC
few TRBD1 TRBJ1-1 TRBV7-9 CASSLLGPGQGYVVTEAFF TGTGCCAGCAGCCTTCTGGGACCGGGACAGGGATACGTGGTCACTGAAGCTTTCTTT
once TRBD1 TRBJ1-2 TRBV2 CASSEGTGALGYTF TGTGCCAGCAGTGAGGGGACAGGGGCCCTTGGCTACACCTTC
. TRBD1 TRBJ1-4 TRBV28 CASSIDRGSSEKLFF TGTGCCAGCAGCATCGACAGGGGCAGTAGTGAAAAACTGTTTTTT
. . TRBJ1-1 TRBV19 CASSIDRGEGRTEAFF TGTGCCAGTAGTATAGATCGAGGGGAGGGGAGGACTGAAGCTTTCTTT
. . TRBJ1-6 TRBV20-1 CSASDTYNSPLHF TGCAGTGCTAGTGACACATATAATTCACCCCTCCACTTT
. . TRBJ2-1 TRBV28 CASRASLYNEQFF TGTGCCAGCCGCGCTAGCCTCTACAATGAGCAGTTCTTC
. . TRBJ2-2 TRBV11-2 CASRPSSGELFF TGTGCCAGCAGGCCTTCCAGCGGGGAGCTGTTTTTT
. . TRBJ2-7 TRBV1 CTSSYSPRQGQDYEQYF TGCACCAGCAGCTACAGCCCTCGACAGGGGCAAGACTACGAGCAGTACTTC
. . TRBJ2-1 TRBV6-5 CASSPMDTYNEQFF TGTGCCAGCAGCCCCATGGACACCTACAATGAGCAGTTCTTC
. . TRBJ1-4 TRBV28 CASRLGGASNEKLFF TGTGCCAGCAGGTTGGGGGGGGCATCTAATGAAAAACTGTTTTTT
. . TRBJ1-5 TRBV19 CASISGQLNQPQHF TGTGCCAGTATAAGCGGGCAGCTGAATCAGCCCCAGCATTTT
. . TRBJ2-7 TRBV28 CASSPLYEQYF TGTGCCAGCAGCCCTCTCTACGAGCAGTACTTC
. . TRBJ2-1 TRBV15 CATSSGQLYNEQFF TGTGCCACCAGCTCCGGACAATTATACAATGAGCAGTTCTTC
. TRBD1 TRBJ2-3 TRBV28 CASSFVPGQGAISADTQYF TGTGCCAGCAGTTTCGTTCCGGGACAGGGAGCAATATCGGCAGATACGCAGTATTTT
many TRBD1 TRBJ1-2 TRBV5-6 CASSLGRGPGYTF TGTGCCAGCAGCTTGGGAAGGGGGCCTGGCTACACCTTC
. TRBD2 TRBJ2-4 TRBV30 CAWSLAGDLAKNIQYF TGTGCCTGGAGTCTAGCGGGGGACCTAGCCAAAAACATTCAGTACTTC
. TRBD1 TRBJ2-7 TRBV28 CASSQPGQGSYEQYF TGTGCCAGCAGTCAGCCGGGACAGGGAAGCTACGAGCAGTACTTC